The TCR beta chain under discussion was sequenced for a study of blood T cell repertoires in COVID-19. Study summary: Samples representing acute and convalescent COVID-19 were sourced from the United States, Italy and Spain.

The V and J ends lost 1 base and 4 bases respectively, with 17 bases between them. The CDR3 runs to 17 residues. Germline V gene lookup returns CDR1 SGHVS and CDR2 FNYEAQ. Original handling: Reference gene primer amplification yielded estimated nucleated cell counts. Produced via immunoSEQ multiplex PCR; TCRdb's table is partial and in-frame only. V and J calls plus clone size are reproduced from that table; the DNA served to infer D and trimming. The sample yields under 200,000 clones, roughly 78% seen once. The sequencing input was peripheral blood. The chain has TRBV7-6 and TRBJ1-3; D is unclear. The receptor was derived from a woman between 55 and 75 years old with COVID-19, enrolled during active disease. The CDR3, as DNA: TGTGCCAGCAGCTTAGGCCCCGGGTCTGAAGTGGGAAACACCATATATTTT. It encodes CASSLGPGSEVGNTIYF. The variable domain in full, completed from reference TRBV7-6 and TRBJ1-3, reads GAGVSQSPRYKVTKRGQDVALRCDPISGHVSLYWYRQALGQGPEFLTYFNYEAQQDKSGLPNDRFSAERPEGSISTLTIQRTEQRDSAMYRCASSLGPGSEVGNTIYFGEGSWLTVV.